This TCR beta chain was captured by sequencing in a study of shared clonotypes between healthy human individuals. Whole-study results and caveats: Represented genetic and exposure-history diversity was restricted by having few donors.

Regarding this clone: Its antigen remains unidentified.

The CDR3 has 13 amino acids. Germline assignment: CDR1 KGHSH and CDR2 LQKENI. V was cut by 5 bases and J by 1 base, with 8 bases left in between. For each subset, genomic DNA was distributed in equal portions over several immunoSEQ plates. The method was immunoSEQ multiplex PCR; TCRdb's version includes in-frame clones alone and lacks a portion of them. The table includes hundreds of thousands of clones, around 76% detected once. This TCR was sampled from a woman aged 40 to 49 in good health. Some clones in this sample may be carry-over from other donors' samples. Sequenced: PBMCs. This sequence joins TRBV18 and TRBJ1-1; the D is unclear. CDR3 residues: CASSATENTEAFF. DNA of the CDR3: TGTGCCAGCTCAGCGACGGAGAACACTGAAGCTTTCTTT. Using reference TRBV18 and TRBJ1-1 for the parts outside the CDR3, the full variable domain is NAGVMQNPRHLVRRRGQEARLRCSPMKGHSHVYWYRQLPEEGLKFMVYLQKENIIDESGMPKERFSAEFPKEGPSILRIQQVVRGDSAAYFCASSATENTEAFFGQGTRLTVV.